The source of this T cell receptor (beta chain) is a study of blood T cell repertoires in COVID-19. The wider study: The United States, Italy and Spain provided the acute and convalescent COVID-19 samples. From T cells, B-cell-depleted T cells, or PBMCs came the material, which was cDNA or gDNA.

This CDR3 has 15 amino acids. Per germline, CDR1 MNHEY and CDR2 SVGEGT. V lost 2 bases to trimming and J lost 5 bases, with 15 bases between them. Seattle's cohort entered during active infection and was followed longitudinally. As handled by the study authors: Estimation of nucleated cell counts was performed using reference gene primer amplification. Data came from immunoSEQ multiplex PCR; TCRdb stores just in-frame clones and leaves some out. That table gives V, J and clone size, and the DNA gave D and trimming. The sample lists about 130,000 clones, around 89% occurring once. Sequenced input: peripheral blood. The chain joins TRBV6-2 or TRBV6-3 to TRBJ2-5; unclear D gene. This receptor was identified in a man in his sixties with COVID-19, enrolled during active disease. The CDR3 DNA reads TGTGCCAGCAGTTACAGTCCCCTGAGTCCCGAGACCCAGTACTTC. Translation gives CASSYSPLSPETQYF.